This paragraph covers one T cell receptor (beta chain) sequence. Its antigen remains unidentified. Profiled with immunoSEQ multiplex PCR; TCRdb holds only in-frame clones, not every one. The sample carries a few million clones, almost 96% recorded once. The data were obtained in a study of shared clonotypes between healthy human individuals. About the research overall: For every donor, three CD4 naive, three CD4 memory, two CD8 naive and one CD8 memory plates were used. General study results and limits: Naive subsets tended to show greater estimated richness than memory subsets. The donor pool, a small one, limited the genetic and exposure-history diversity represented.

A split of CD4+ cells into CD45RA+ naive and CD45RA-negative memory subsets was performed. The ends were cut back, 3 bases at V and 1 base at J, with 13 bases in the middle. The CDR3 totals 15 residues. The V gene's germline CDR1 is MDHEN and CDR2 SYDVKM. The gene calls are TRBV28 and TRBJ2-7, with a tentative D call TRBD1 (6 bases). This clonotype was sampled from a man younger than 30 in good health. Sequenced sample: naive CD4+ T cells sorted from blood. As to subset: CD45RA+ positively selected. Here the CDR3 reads CASSLMSTGSYEQYF. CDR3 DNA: TGTGCCAGCAGTTTGATGTCGACAGGTTCCTACGAGCAGTACTTC.